These 12 T cell receptor beta chains share one sample of origin, sequenced in a study of CXCR3 chemokines and chemotherapy response in bladder cancer. TCRdb redid the calling of the PCR reads with MiXCR, one entry per CDR3 protein. Of fewer than 1,500 distinct CDR3 sequences in the sample, 19% were seen once. Sample acquisition took place from a patient whose treatment included neoadjuvant chemotherapy. Receptor source: a human donor with bladder cancer that did not respond to neoadjuvant chemotherapy.

This clonotype was seen a few times. This chain links TRBV4-2 with TRBJ2-3; 7 bases fit TRBD2. The ends lost 0 bases at V and 1 base at J; junction bases unmatched: 7. Germline loops: CDR1 LGHNA, CDR2 YNFKEQ. The CDR3 is made up of 17 amino acids. The CDR3 is CASSQDLILAGTDTQYF. The CDR3 DNA reads as TGTGCCAGCAGCCAAGATCTCATCCTAGCGGGCACAGATACGCAGTATTTT.

This clonotype appeared many times. The V call is TRBV27, the J call TRBJ2-2; the D is unclear. This CDR3 has 14 amino acids. Trimming took off 6 bases at V and 4 bases at J, with 12 bases between the two ends. Germline values: CDR1 MNHEY, CDR2 SMNVEV (reference sequence). The CDR3 DNA reads TGTGCCAGCAGCCTAAAACATCGCACCGGGGAGCTGTTTTTT. This translates into CASSLKHRTGELFF.

This clonotype has a count of ten or more. This chain links TRBV11-3 with TRBJ1-6; weak D call: TRBD1 (6 bases). From germline, CDR1 is SGHNT and CDR2 YENEEA. V was clipped by 0 bases and J by 0 bases, with 12 bases between them. The CDR3 loop spans 18 amino acids. DNA of the CDR3: TGTGCCAGCAGCTTAGATCAAGGGGGTAGCTCCTATAATTCACCCCTCCACTTT. Translation: CASSLDQGGSSYNSPLHF.

By frequency in the sample, this clonotype is large. The rearrangement joins TRBV6-2 or TRBV6-3 to TRBJ1-1, with D perhaps TRBD1 (6 bases). CDR3 size: 12 residues. In germline, CDR1 is MNHEY, CDR2 SVGEGT. V was shortened by 6 bases and J by 5 bases, with 10 bases between the two germline ends. The CDR3 coding sequence is TGTGCCAGCAGCTCTACAGGGACTGAAGCTTTCTTT. It specifies CASSSTGTEAFF.

This clonotype came up a few times. V and J are TRBV10-1 and TRBJ1-1, with D possibly being TRBD1 (6 bases). CDR1 WNHNN and CDR2 SYGVQD come from the germline V gene (reference sequence). The V end was cut by 5 bases, the J end by 1 base, with 8 bases between. This CDR3 region has 13 residues. CDR3 sequence reads: CASSRQENTEAFF. The CDR3 coding sequence is TGCGCCAGCAGTCGACAGGAGAACACTGAAGCTTTCTTT.

This clonotype is labeled as large (0.1 to 1%). The genes are TRBV18 and TRBJ1-2; 7 bases line up with TRBD1. The trim removed 2 bases at V and 5 bases at J, leaving 2 bases unmatched. Germline lookup yields CDR1 KGHSH and CDR2 LQKENI. The CDR3 is 13 residues long. The CDR3 bases are TGTGCCAGCTCACCAACGACAGGGTATGGCTACACCTTC. Residues: CASSPTTGYGYTF.

This clonotype qualifies as medium-sized (0.01 to 0.1%). The rearrangement joins TRBV6-6 to TRBJ1-5, with D possibly being TRBD1 (5 bases). The CDR3 totals 17 residues. Deletions cut 4 bases from V and 4 bases from J, with 20 bases between. The V gene's germline CDR1 is MNHNY and CDR2 SVGAGI (reference sequence). CDR3 sequence reads: CASSLTGGGKGNQPQHF. The DNA for the CDR3 is TGTGCCAGCAGTTTGACGGGGGGTGGCAAAGGGAATCAGCCCCAGCATTTT.

This clonotype was counted ten times or more. The chain joins TRBV11-3 to TRBJ2-1, with D possibly matching TRBD2 (6 bases). Trimming left V 5 bases short and J 0 bases short, with 17 bases between. Germline V CDR1 and CDR2: SGHNT, YENEEA. CDR3 length: 17 amino acids. Here the CDR3 DNA reads TGTGCCAGCAGCCCTCCTTACGGGGGTTTCTCCTACAATGAGCAGTTCTTC. Amino acids: CASSPPYGGFSYNEQFF.

The V and J genes are TRBV5-5 and TRBJ2-5; TRBD1 matches at 12 bases. Trimming took 4 bases from V and 5 from J; bases not matched to a gene: 6. The CDR3 totals 15 residues. CDR1 and CDR2 from the germline V gene are SGHKS and YYEKEE (reference sequence). CDR3 DNA sequence: TGTGCCAGCAGCCGGGGACAGGGGGCAGGGGAGACCCAGTACTTC. Its protein is CASSRGQGAGETQYF.

This clonotype was seen repeatedly, ten times or more. This chain links TRBV28 with TRBJ2-5; D gene unclear. The CDR3 loop spans 13 amino acids. Trimming stripped 3 bases from V and 5 bases from J, with 10 bases between. Germline CDR1 and CDR2: MDHEN and SYDVKM. CDR3 sequence (DNA): TGTGCCAGCAGTTTGCCGGAAAGGGAGACCCAGTACTTC. It specifies CASSLPERETQYF. The full variable domain, its missing parts supplied by reference TRBV28 and TRBJ2-5, is DVKVTQSSRYLVKRTGEKVFLECVQDMDHENMFWYRQDPGLGLRLIYFSYDVKMKEKGDIPEGYSVSREKKERFSLILESASTNQTSMYLCASSLPERETQYFGPGTRLLVL.

This clonotype is classed as large. The rearrangement uses TRBV24-1 and TRBJ2-1; 8 positions match TRBD2. The V gene end was trimmed by 4 bases and the J gene end by 9 bases; junction bases not matched to a gene: 1. This CDR3 spans 12 amino acids. In germline, CDR1 is KGHDR, CDR2 SFDVKD. CDR3: CATSDLAGEQFF. CDR3 DNA: TGTGCCACCAGTGACCTAGCGGGTGAGCAGTTCTTC.

The table lists this clonotype with many counts. The chain recombines TRBV20-1 with TRBJ1-1; D unresolved. V shed 2 bases and J shed 1 base, with 8 bases lying between them. The CDR3 has 13 amino acids. Germline CDR1 is DFQATT and CDR2 is SNEGSKA (reference sequence). The CDR3 region is CSARQTQNTEAFF. DNA of the CDR3: TGCAGTGCTAGACAAACCCAGAACACTGAAGCTTTCTTT.